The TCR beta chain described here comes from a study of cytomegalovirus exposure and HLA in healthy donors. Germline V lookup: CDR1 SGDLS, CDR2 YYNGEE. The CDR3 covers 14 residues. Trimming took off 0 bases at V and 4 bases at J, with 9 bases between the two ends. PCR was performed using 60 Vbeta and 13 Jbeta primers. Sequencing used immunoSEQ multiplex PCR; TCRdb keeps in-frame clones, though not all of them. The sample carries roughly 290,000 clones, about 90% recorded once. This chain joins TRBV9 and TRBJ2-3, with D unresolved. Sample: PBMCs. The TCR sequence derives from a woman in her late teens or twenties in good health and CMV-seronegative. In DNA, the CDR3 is TGTGCCAGCAGCGTAGGAATAATAGCAGATACGCAGTATTTT. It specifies CASSVGIIADTQYF.